This T cell receptor (beta chain) was captured by sequencing in a study of cytomegalovirus exposure and HLA in healthy donors. Findings of the study overall: The study labeled 150 or so TCR beta chains cytomegalovirus-associated. Per a prior analysis, the majority of TCR beta V segments were productive roughly 87% or roughly 30% of the time. The study dropped some indistinguishable V segments, TRBV6-2 and TRBV6-3 among them.

With regard to this clone: Its antigen is still unknown.

PCR employed 60 Vbeta and 13 Jbeta primers. Sequencing was performed with immunoSEQ multiplex PCR; in TCRdb, only in-frame clones are kept and a portion is missing. Here the sample table reports some 72,000 clones. The germline CDR1 and CDR2 sequences are SGHVS and FNYEAQ. There are 16 residues in the CDR3. The ends lost 5 bases at V and 0 bases at J; junction bases unmatched: 4. This TCR came from a man younger than 40 in good health and CMV-seronegative. This chain links TRBV7-6 with TRBJ2-7; 13 bases are a match to TRBD2. Sequencing used PBMCs. DNA for the CDR3: TGTGCCAGCAGCCTGACTAGCGGGGGGAGCTCCTACGAGCAGTACTTC. Encoded protein: CASSLTSGGSSYEQYF.